Below, 26 T cell receptor beta chains from the same sample are listed, as sequenced in a study of tumor-infiltrating lymphocytes in localized non-small cell lung cancer. Sequenced by immunoSEQ multiplex PCR; TCRdb stores in-frame clones only, minus some. The profile covers around 16,000 clones, with 69% appearing a single time and around 5.9% taken by the ten largest. Sample: lung tumor tissue. The source of these receptors is a human donor with non-small cell lung cancer.

This clone was picked up a small number of times. This chain connects TRBV10-1 to TRBJ1-2; D perhaps matches TRBD1 (6 bases). Germline CDR1 and CDR2: WNHNN and SYGVQD (reference sequence). This CDR3 region has 15 residues. With 2 bases removed from V and 5 bases from J, the gap between germline ends came to 15 bases. CDR3 nucleotides: TGCGCCAGCAGTGAGGACAGGCGGGGGTTGTATGGCTACACCTTC. Translating it yields CASSEDRRGLYGYTF.

The chain carries TRBV7-9 and TRBJ1-4; the D is unclear. V lost 5 bases and J lost 0, with 7 bases in between. CDR1 is SEHNR and CDR2 is FQNEAQ in the germline V gene (reference sequence). The CDR3 totals 14 residues. In DNA form, the CDR3 reads TGTGCCAGCAGCCTGCAGACAACTAATGAAAAACTGTTTTTT. This encodes CASSLQTTNEKLFF. The full variable domain, rest sourced from reference TRBV7-9 and TRBJ1-4, is DTGVSQNPRHKITKRGQNVTFRCDPISEHNRLYWYRQTLGQGPEFLTYFQNEAQLEKSRLLSDRFSAERPKGSFSTLEIQRTEQGDSAMYLCASSLQTTNEKLFFGSGTQLSVL.

V usage is TRBV14 and J usage is TRBJ2-3; weak D call: TRBD2 (5 bases). V lost 8 bases, J lost 8 bases, and 11 bases lay in between. This CDR3 has 11 amino acids. Germline V CDR1 and CDR2: SGHDN, FVKESK. CDR3: CASDSGVTQYF. The CDR3 coding sequence is TGTGCCAGCGACTCCGGGGTTACGCAGTATTTT.

This chain connects TRBV7-2 to TRBJ2-1; 13 positions agree with TRBD2. The CDR3 loop spans 17 amino acids. V lost 5 bases and J lost 0; bases outside the gene matches: 4. CDR1 is SGHTA, CDR2 FQGNSA, per germline. The CDR3 loop reads CASSPRTSGGSYNEQFF. CDR3 nucleotides: TGTGCCAGCAGCCCGCGGACTAGCGGGGGCTCCTACAATGAGCAGTTCTTC. Full variable domain (missing parts from reference TRBV7-2 and TRBJ2-1): GAGVSQSPSNKVTEKGKDVELRCDPISGHTALYWYRQSLGQGLEFLIYFQGNSAPDKSGLPSDRFSAERTGGSVSTLTIQRTQQEDSAVYLCASSPRTSGGSYNEQFFGPGTRLTVL.

The gene calls are TRBV5-1 and TRBJ2-1, with D unclear. The CDR3 runs 18 residues. Germline CDR1 is SGHRS and CDR2 is YFSETQ. With 4 bases removed from V and 0 bases from J, the gap between germline ends came to 20 bases. Here the CDR3 reads CASSPYSVGISSYNEQFF. CDR3 DNA: TGCGCCAGCAGCCCGTACTCGGTTGGGATAAGCTCCTACAATGAGCAGTTCTTC.

The chain has TRBV20-1 and TRBJ2-3; possibly TRBD1 or TRBD2 for D (6 bases each). This CDR3 is built from 10 residues. Germline CDR1 DFQATT, CDR2 SNEGSKA (reference sequence). CDR3 bases: TGCAGGCCTGGAGGGGGTACGCAGTATTTT. It encodes CRPGGGTQYF.

The chain recombines TRBV10-3 with TRBJ2-1; 7 nucleotides align to TRBD1. The CDR3 length is 16 residues. After removal of 0 bases from V and 0 bases from J, the junction contained 2 bases not matched to a gene. CDR1 and CDR2 (germline): ENHRY, SYGVKD. The CDR3 loop reads CAISESWTGSYNEQFF. CDR3 sequence (DNA): TGTGCCATCAGTGAGTCATGGACAGGCTCCTACAATGAGCAGTTCTTC.

The chain uses TRBV18 and TRBJ2-3; 8 bases map to TRBD1. Germline lookup yields CDR1 KGHSH and CDR2 LQKENI. Trimming removed 2 bases from V and 3 bases from J; junction bases left unmatched: 4. This CDR3 is 15 amino acids long. CDR3 in DNA: TGTGCCAGCTCACCAGGCTGGACAGGGACAGATACGCAGTATTTT. Protein: CASSPGWTGTDTQYF.

The V call is TRBV7-8, the J call TRBJ1-1; possibly TRBD1 for D (5 bases). Germline CDR1 is SGHVS and CDR2 is FQNEAQ. Between the trimmed V and J ends, which lost 7 bases and 8 bases, there was a span of 14 bases. The CDR3 has 12 residues. The CDR3 DNA is TGTGCCAGCACCAACCACGGGGGGGAAGCTTTCTTT. It encodes CASTNHGGEAFF.

This rearrangement joins TRBV9 to TRBJ1-1; unclear D gene. The V and J ends lost 6 bases and 11 bases respectively, with 17 bases between them. Germline values: CDR1 SGDLS, CDR2 YYNGEE. The CDR3 spans 12 residues. CDR3 amino acids: CASTPPTGVAFF. The CDR3 DNA is TGTGCCAGCACCCCTCCGACCGGGGTGGCTTTCTTT.

CDR3 DNA sequence: TGTGCCAGCAGTTACTCCGGACTAGCGGGAGGAGGCGAGCAGTACTTC. Amino acids: CASSYSGLAGGGEQYF. The chain has TRBV6-5 and TRBJ2-7; 14 bases line up with TRBD2. V gave up 0 bases and J gave up 6 bases; unmatched junction bases: 4. The germline V gene has CDR1 MNHEY and CDR2 SVGAGI. The CDR3 runs 16 residues.

This clone was recorded once. This sequence joins TRBV27 and TRBJ1-1; tentatively, D is TRBD1 (5 bases). Per the germline V gene, CDR1 is MNHEY and CDR2 is SMNVEV (reference sequence). The CDR3 contains 14 residues. Deletions cut 6 bases from V and 4 bases from J, with 15 bases between. CDR3 amino acids: CASSPLRGGTEAFF. CDR3 bases: TGTGCCAGCAGCCCACTCCGGGGGGGCACTGAAGCTTTCTTT.

The chain combines TRBV30 with TRBJ2-3; the match to TRBD2 covers 9 bases. Germline loops: CDR1 GTSNPN, CDR2 SVGIG (reference sequence). This CDR3 spans 15 amino acids. V lost 5 bases to trimming and J lost 2 bases; unmatched junction nucleotides: 8. The CDR3 DNA reads as TGTGCCTGGGGGGGGCTAGCGGGGTTCACAGATACGCAGTATTTT. Translating gives CAWGGLAGFTDTQYF.

This clone was found a few times. The chain has TRBV11-2 and TRBJ2-2; D remains unclear. With 6 bases removed from V and 6 bases from J, the gap between germline ends came to 17 bases. The CDR3 is 15 amino acids. Germline CDR1 and CDR2: SGHAT and FQNNGV. The CDR3 DNA reads TGTGCCAGCAGGCCACCTATACAGAAATCCGGGGAGCTGTTTTTT. Amino acid sequence: CASRPPIQKSGELFF.

Comments on this clone: One end of the junction fails to match germline, which may point to a read error. V usage is TRBV7-7 and J usage is TRBJ2-3; D possibly uses TRBD1 or TRBD2 (5 bases each). CDR3 length: 15 residues. CDR1 SSHAT and CDR2 FNYEAQ come from the germline V gene (reference sequence). CDR3 DNA: TGTGCTAGCAGCTTAACTCCCCAGGGAGCAGATACGCAGTATTTT. Its protein is CASSLTPQGADTQYF.

This chain uses TRBV29-1 with TRBJ2-3; a weak D match, TRBD2 (5 bases). Looked up from germline, CDR1 is SQVTM and CDR2 is ANQGSEA. Between the trimmed V and J ends, which lost 5 bases and 3 bases, there was a span of 12 bases. The length of the CDR3 is 13 residues. The CDR3 region is CSVIGSSTDTQYF. CDR3 coding DNA: TGCAGCGTTATTGGGAGTTCGACAGATACGCAGTATTTT.

V gene TRBV19 combines with J gene TRBJ1-2; D is uncertain. The germline V gene encodes CDR1 LNHDA and CDR2 SQIVND (reference sequence). The CDR3 is made up of 11 amino acids. V shed 5 bases and J shed 5 bases, with 6 bases lying between them. In DNA, the CDR3 is TGTGCCAGTAGTCTGAGATATGGCTACACCTTC. This sequence encodes CASSLRYGYTF.

The rearrangement uses TRBV29-1 and TRBJ2-5, with D possibly TRBD2 on 6 matching bases. The J call is in doubt because the DNA end fits TRBJ2-7 better. The CDR3 runs to 11 residues. The germline V gene has CDR1 SQVTM and CDR2 ANQGSEA. CDR3 sequence (DNA): TGCAGCGCCGGGACTCAATACGAGCAGTACTTC. It codes for CSAGTQYEQYF.

The chain has TRBV5-1 and TRBJ1-1; D may be TRBD1 (5 bases). CDR1 is SGHRS and CDR2 is YFSETQ in the germline V gene. The CDR3 extends over 14 amino acids. The V and J ends lost 4 bases and 0 bases respectively, with 10 bases between them. The CDR3 DNA is TGCGCCAGCAGCGCCGGGACGGTGAACACTGAAGCTTTCTTT. Its translation is CASSAGTVNTEAFF.

The chain carries TRBV28 and TRBJ2-7; TRBD1 agrees at 9 bases. The CDR3 totals 13 residues. V was clipped by 3 bases and J by 9 bases; unmatched bases: 6. Germline CDR1 MDHEN, CDR2 SYDVKM. CDR3 loop: CASSFRDRAPQYF. The CDR3 coding sequence is TGTGCCAGCAGTTTCCGGGACAGGGCCCCGCAGTACTTC.

This clone is labeled as large. The chain is built from TRBV6-5 and TRBJ2-1; tentative D call: TRBD2 (6 bases). Per germline, CDR1 MNHEY and CDR2 SVGAGI. The CDR3 length is 16 residues. Trimming removed 0 bases at V and 2 bases at J, with 11 bases between. The CDR3: CASSYSSGEAYNEQFF. The CDR3, as DNA: TGTGCCAGCAGTTACTCGTCTGGGGAGGCCTACAATGAGCAGTTCTTC.

This chain joins TRBV7-9 and TRBJ1-1; no clear D. V dropped 3 bases and J dropped 7 bases, with 15 bases sitting between them. Germline CDR1 is SEHNR and CDR2 is FQNEAQ (reference sequence). The CDR3 extends over 14 amino acids. CDR3 coding DNA: TGTGCCAGCAGCTTTAAGACCGCCCGGGATGAAGCTTTCTTT. It encodes CASSFKTARDEAFF.

V usage is TRBV11-3 and J usage is TRBJ2-1, with 15 nucleotides matching TRBD2. The CDR3 covers 18 residues. Trimming removed 4 bases from V and 1 base from J; junction bases left unmatched: 5. Germline V gene sequence: CDR1 SGHNT, CDR2 YENEEA. In nucleotides, the CDR3 is TGTGCCAGCAGCTCAGGACTAGCGGGAGGGAATTCCTACAATGAGCAGTTCTTC. Its translation is CASSSGLAGGNSYNEQFF.

J is TRBJ2-2 and V is TRBV6-6; 8 positions agree with TRBD1. The CDR3 extends over 15 amino acids. V gave up 4 bases and J gave up 0 bases; unmatched junction bases: 1. Germline CDR1 MNHNY, CDR2 SVGAGI (reference sequence). This CDR3 reads CASSLDRANTGELFF. The CDR3 DNA follows: TGTGCCAGCAGTTTGGACAGGGCGAACACCGGGGAGCTGTTTTTT.

The rearrangement uses TRBV18 and TRBJ2-1; D is unresolved. This CDR3 has 13 residues. Between the trimmed V and J ends, which lost 2 bases and 6 bases, there was a span of 8 bases. CDR1 KGHSH and CDR2 LQKENI come from the germline V gene. This CDR3 reads CASSPTISNEQFF. The CDR3 region has the DNA TGTGCCAGCTCACCAACAATAAGCAATGAGCAGTTCTTC.

The rearrangement links TRBV5-6 to TRBJ2-1; 9 nucleotides agree with TRBD2. Germline V CDR1 and CDR2: SGHDT, YYEEEE. Losses at the gene ends were 2 bases for V and 3 bases for J; bases not matched to a gene: 9. This CDR3 comprises 17 residues. CDR3 sequence reads: CASSLFGVAGDYNEQFF. The CDR3, as DNA: TGTGCCAGCAGCTTATTCGGGGTAGCGGGAGACTACAATGAGCAGTTCTTC.